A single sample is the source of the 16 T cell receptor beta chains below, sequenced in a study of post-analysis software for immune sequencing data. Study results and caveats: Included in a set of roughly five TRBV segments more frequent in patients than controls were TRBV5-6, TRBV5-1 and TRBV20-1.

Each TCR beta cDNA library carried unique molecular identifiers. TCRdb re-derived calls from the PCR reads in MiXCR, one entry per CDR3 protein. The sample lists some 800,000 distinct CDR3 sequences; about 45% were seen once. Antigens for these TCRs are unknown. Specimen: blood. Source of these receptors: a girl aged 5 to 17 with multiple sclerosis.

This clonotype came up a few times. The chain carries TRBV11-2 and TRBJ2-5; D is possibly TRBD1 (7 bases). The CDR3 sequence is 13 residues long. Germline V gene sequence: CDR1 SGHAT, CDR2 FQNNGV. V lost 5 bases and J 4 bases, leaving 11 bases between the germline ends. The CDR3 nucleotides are TGTGCCAGCAGCCCAGGGGGGTCAGAGACCCAGTACTTC. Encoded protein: CASSPGGSETQYF.

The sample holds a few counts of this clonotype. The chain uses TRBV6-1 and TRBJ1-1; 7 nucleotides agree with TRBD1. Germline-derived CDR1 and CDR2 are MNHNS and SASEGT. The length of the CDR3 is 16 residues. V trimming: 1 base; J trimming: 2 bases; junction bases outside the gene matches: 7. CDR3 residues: CASSEGVRGVNTEAFF. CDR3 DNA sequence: TGTGCCAGCAGTGAAGGGGTCAGGGGGGTTAACACTGAAGCTTTCTTT.

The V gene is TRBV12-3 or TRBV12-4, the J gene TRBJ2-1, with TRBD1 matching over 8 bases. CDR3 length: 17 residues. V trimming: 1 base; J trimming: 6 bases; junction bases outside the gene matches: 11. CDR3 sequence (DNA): TGTGCCAGCAGTTTAGTTAGACAGGGGTCGCTTCCCAATGAGCAGTTCTTC. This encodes CASSLVRQGSLPNEQFF.

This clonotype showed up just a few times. The CDR3, as DNA: TGTGCCAGCAGCCAAGGGGGCTACTATGGCTACACCTTC. Protein: CASSQGGYYGYTF. The rearrangement joins TRBV4-2 to TRBJ1-2; D might be TRBD1 (5 bases). CDR1 is LGHNA and CDR2 is YNFKEQ in the germline V gene. The CDR3 extends over 13 amino acids. V lost 1 base and J lost 3, with 6 bases in between.

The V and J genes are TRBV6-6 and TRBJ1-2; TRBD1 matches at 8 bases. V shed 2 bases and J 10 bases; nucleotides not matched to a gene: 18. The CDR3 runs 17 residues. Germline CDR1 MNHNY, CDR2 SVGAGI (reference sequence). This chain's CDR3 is CASSYPRQGSVVGAYTF. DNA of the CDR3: TGTGCCAGCAGTTACCCCCGACAGGGGAGTGTAGTTGGAGCCTACACCTTC.

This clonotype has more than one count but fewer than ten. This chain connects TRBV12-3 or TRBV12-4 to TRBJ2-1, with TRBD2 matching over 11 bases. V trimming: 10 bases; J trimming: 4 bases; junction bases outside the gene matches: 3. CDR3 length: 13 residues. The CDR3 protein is CATTSGSYNEQFF. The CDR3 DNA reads TGTGCCACAACTAGCGGGAGTTACAATGAGCAGTTCTTC.

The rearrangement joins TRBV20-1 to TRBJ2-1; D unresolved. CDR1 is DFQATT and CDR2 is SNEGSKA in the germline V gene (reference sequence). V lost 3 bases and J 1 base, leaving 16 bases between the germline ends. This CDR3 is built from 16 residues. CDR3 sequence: CSASSSGDSSYNEQFF. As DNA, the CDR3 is TGCAGTGCTAGTTCTTCCGGAGATTCATCCTACAATGAGCAGTTCTTC.

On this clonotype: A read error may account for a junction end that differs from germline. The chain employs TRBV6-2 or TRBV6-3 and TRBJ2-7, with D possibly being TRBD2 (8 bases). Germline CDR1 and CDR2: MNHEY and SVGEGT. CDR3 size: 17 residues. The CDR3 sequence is CVSSPKGASGGSYEQYF. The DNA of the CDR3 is TGTGTCAGCAGTCCTAAGGGGGCGAGCGGGGGATCCTACGAGCAGTACTTC.

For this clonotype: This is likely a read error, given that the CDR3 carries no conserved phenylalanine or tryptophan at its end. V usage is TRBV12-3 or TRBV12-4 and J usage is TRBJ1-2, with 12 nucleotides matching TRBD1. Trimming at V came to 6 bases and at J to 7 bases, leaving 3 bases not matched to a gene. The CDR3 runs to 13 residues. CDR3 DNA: TGTGCCAGCAGCATGGGACAGGGGGCTGGCTACACCTAC. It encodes CASSMGQGAGYTY.

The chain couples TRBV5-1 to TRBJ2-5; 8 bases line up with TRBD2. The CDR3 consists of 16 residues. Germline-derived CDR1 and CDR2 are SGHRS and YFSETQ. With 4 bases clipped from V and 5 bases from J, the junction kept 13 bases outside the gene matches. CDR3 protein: CASSPDGFSGMETQYF. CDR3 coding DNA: TGCGCCAGCAGCCCGGATGGGTTTAGCGGGATGGAGACCCAGTACTTC.

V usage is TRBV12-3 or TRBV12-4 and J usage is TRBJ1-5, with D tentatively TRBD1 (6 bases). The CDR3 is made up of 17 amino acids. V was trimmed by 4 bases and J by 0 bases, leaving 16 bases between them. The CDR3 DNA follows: TGTGCCAGCAGTTGGGGCCCACAGGGAAGTAGCAATCAGCCCCAGCATTTT. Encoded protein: CASSWGPQGSSNQPQHF.

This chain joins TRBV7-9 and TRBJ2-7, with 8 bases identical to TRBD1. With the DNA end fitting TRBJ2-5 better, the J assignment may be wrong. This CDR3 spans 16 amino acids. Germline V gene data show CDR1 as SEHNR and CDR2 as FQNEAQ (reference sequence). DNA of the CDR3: TGTGCCAGCAGCTTACATCAGGGACAGGACAAAGAGACCCAGTACTTC. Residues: CASSLHQGQDKETQYF.

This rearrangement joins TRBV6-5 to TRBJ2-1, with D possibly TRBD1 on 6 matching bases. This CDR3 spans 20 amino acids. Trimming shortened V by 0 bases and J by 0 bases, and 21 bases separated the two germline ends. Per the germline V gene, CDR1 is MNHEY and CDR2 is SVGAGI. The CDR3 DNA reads TGTGCCAGCAGTTACTCCGCGGACAGACTAAGAGGCACCTCCTACAATGAGCAGTTCTTC. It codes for CASSYSADRLRGTSYNEQFF.

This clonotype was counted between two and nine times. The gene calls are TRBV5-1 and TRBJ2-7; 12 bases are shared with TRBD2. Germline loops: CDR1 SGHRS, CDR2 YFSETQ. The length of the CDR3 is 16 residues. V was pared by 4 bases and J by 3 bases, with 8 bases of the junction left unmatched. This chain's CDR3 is CASSLGTSGRFYEQYF. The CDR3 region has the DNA TGCGCCAGCAGCCTAGGCACTAGCGGGAGGTTCTACGAGCAGTACTTC.

The CDR3 sequence: CASSYPGQNGYTF. The CDR3, as DNA: TGTGCCAGCAGTTACCCCGGACAGAATGGCTACACCTTC. V usage is TRBV6-5 and J usage is TRBJ1-2, with TRBD1 as a possible D gene (6 bases). The CDR3 covers 13 residues. CDR1 and CDR2 from the germline V gene are MNHEY and SVGAGI. Trimming shortened V by 2 bases and J by 6 bases, and 10 bases separated the two germline ends.

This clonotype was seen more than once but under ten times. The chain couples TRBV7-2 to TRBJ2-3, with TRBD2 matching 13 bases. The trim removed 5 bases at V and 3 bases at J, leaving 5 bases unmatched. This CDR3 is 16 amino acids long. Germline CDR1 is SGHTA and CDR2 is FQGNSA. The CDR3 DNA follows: TGTGCCAGCAGCAAACCGGGACTAGCGGGAACAGATACGCAGTATTTT. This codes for CASSKPGLAGTDTQYF.